The 14 T cell receptor beta chains below come from one sample, sequenced in a study of T-cell memory formation after mild COVID-19 (dated by TCRdb to the early 2020s). Library preparation employed 5' RACE. The instrument given in TCRdb is Illumina NovaSeq 6000. The public reads were reanalyzed by TCRdb: fastp trimming at Q25, MiXCR alignment, in-frame beta chains only. Each CDR3 protein gets just one entry, which takes the most common genes and DNA from the rows behind it. This sample gives about 340,000 distinct CDR3 sequences in total; around a sixth of them show up just once. The ten most abundant clones make up around 22% of the sample. Input material: PBMCs or a T cell subset sorted from them (not recorded which). The receptor set was obtained from a man between 18 and 29 years old who had mild COVID-19 (a few samples of this study predate the infection). The sample titles of this study are shuffled in the database, so cell type and time point are left out; the donor was told from shared clones.

The chain links TRBV7-3 to TRBJ2-5, with 8 nucleotides matching TRBD1. From germline, CDR1 is SGHTA and CDR2 FQGTGA. This CDR3 is built from 15 residues. The V and J ends lost 3 bases and 7 bases, in that order; junction bases with no gene match: 10. The CDR3 sequence is CASSFLQGGYGTQYF. The CDR3 nucleotides read TGTGCCAGCAGCTTCCTACAGGGGGGCTATGGGACCCAGTACTTC. Full variable domain (outside the CDR3, taken from reference TRBV7-3 and TRBJ2-5): GAGVSQTPSNKVTEKGKYVELRCDPISGHTALYWYRQSLGQGPEFLIYFQGTGAADDSGLPNDRFFAVRPEGSVSTLKIQRTERGDSAVYLCASSFLQGGYGTQYFGPGTRLLVL.

Only a few counts were recorded for this clonotype. The V gene is TRBV10-3, the J gene TRBJ2-1; D gene ambiguous. V was clipped by 4 bases and J by 3 bases, with 7 bases between them. In germline, CDR1 is ENHRY, CDR2 SYGVKD. CDR3 length: 13 amino acids. CDR3 in amino acids: CAISGALYNEQFF. The CDR3 DNA sequence: TGTGCCATCAGTGGGGCGCTCTACAATGAGCAGTTCTTC.

This clonotype was seen a few times. The chain has TRBV20-1 and TRBJ2-3; the D gene is possibly TRBD1 (5 bases). Trimming removed 4 bases at V and 1 base at J, with 9 bases between. The CDR3 runs 13 residues. Germline V gene data show CDR1 as DFQATT and CDR2 as SNEGSKA (reference sequence). In nucleotides, the CDR3 is TGCAGTGCTATTATAGGGGGCACAGATACGCAGTATTTT. It codes for CSAIIGGTDTQYF.

The chain employs TRBV7-2 and TRBJ1-5; D remains unclear. The CDR3 has 15 residues. CDR1 SGHTA and CDR2 FQGNSA come from the germline V gene. V shed 2 bases and J shed 5 bases, with 13 bases lying between them. The CDR3 is CASSLNPGLYQPQHF. CDR3 coding DNA: TGTGCCAGCAGCTTAAATCCCGGACTTTATCAGCCCCAGCATTTT.

The chain recombines TRBV6-6 with TRBJ1-4, with 9 bases matching TRBD1. Germline V lookup: CDR1 MNHNY, CDR2 SVGAGI (reference sequence). The junction had 8 bases not matched to a gene; V was cut back by 8 bases and J by 7 bases. This CDR3 contains 14 residues. CDR3 nucleotides: TGTGCCAGCGCAATACAGGGGGCCGGTGAAAAACTGTTTTTT. Residues: CASAIQGAGEKLFF.

The rearrangement uses TRBV7-9 and TRBJ2-3; D may be TRBD2 (5 bases). Trimming removed 5 bases from V and 2 bases from J, with 17 bases in between. The CDR3 has 16 residues. Looked up from germline, CDR1 is SEHNR and CDR2 is FQNEAQ (reference sequence). The CDR3: CASSPWTGKPTDTQYF. CDR3 nucleotide sequence: TGTGCCAGCAGCCCGTGGACGGGAAAACCCACAGATACGCAGTATTTT.

A few counts support this clonotype. V is TRBV6-2 or TRBV6-3 and J is TRBJ2-2, with TRBD2 matching 7 bases. CDR3 length: 13 residues. Germline V CDR1 and CDR2: MNHEY, SVGEGT. J gave up 6 bases and V 5 bases, and 3 bases lay outside the gene matches. The CDR3 DNA sequence: TGTGCCAGCAGTCGACTAGCTCCCGGGGAGCTGTTTTTT. It is translated as CASSRLAPGELFF.

The table lists this clonotype with many counts. This chain connects TRBV5-1 to TRBJ2-1; D may match TRBD1 or TRBD2 (6 bases each). The CDR3 spans 15 residues. The V gene's germline CDR1 is SGHRS and CDR2 YFSETQ. With 4 bases removed from V and 2 bases from J, the gap between germline ends came to 13 bases. CDR3 protein: CASSLRGATYNEQFF. Here the CDR3 DNA reads TGCGCCAGCAGCCTTAGGGGGGCCACCTACAATGAGCAGTTCTTC.

In regard to this clonotype: A much larger clone is a single base away; this may be a read error. The chain links TRBV3-2 to TRBJ1-1. TRBV3-2 has pseudogene status. This CDR3 spans 11 amino acids. This chain's CDR3 is CASSHNTEAFF. Written as DNA, the CDR3 is TGTGCCAGCAGTCACAACACTGAAGCTTTCTTT.

The genes are TRBV7-2 and TRBJ2-5; D is ambiguous. Trimming removed 3 bases at V and 5 bases at J, with 13 bases between. From germline, CDR1 is SGHTA and CDR2 FQGNSA. The CDR3 consists of 14 residues. The CDR3 loop reads CASSFSRTAETQYF. Here the CDR3 DNA reads TGTGCCAGCAGCTTCTCAAGGACGGCCGAGACCCAGTACTTC.

The sample holds a few counts of this clonotype. The chain uses TRBV6-5 and TRBJ1-2; D is ambiguous. The length of the CDR3 is 13 residues. V was pared by 6 bases and J by 6 bases, with 14 bases between. The germline V gene encodes CDR1 MNHEY and CDR2 SVGAGI. The CDR3 DNA follows: TGTGCCAGCAGCCCGACGGGATCTAATGGCTACACCTTC. Its protein is CASSPTGSNGYTF.

The rearrangement joins TRBV11-2 to TRBJ2-3; a possible D gene is TRBD2 (7 bases). Deletions cut 7 bases from V and 1 base from J, with 21 bases between. This CDR3 region has 17 residues. The germline V gene encodes CDR1 SGHAT and CDR2 FQNNGV. The CDR3 is CASTRRRTGGRTDTQYF. The CDR3 DNA sequence: TGTGCCAGCACCAGACGGAGAACGGGGGGCCGCACAGATACGCAGTATTTT.

This clonotype was seen more than once but under ten times. The chain joins TRBV10-3 to TRBJ2-1; weak D call: TRBD1 (7 bases). Trimming took off 9 bases at V and 6 bases at J, with 15 bases between the two ends. Germline V lookup: CDR1 ENHRY, CDR2 SYGVKD. This CDR3 is 13 amino acids long. This chain's CDR3 is CAIETQGGNEQFF. The CDR3 nucleotides read TGTGCCATAGAGACCCAGGGGGGCAATGAGCAGTTCTTC.

The chain employs TRBV28 and TRBJ2-7; 11 nucleotides match TRBD1. This CDR3 has 16 residues. Germline loops: CDR1 MDHEN, CDR2 SYDVKM. V shed 3 bases and J 3 bases; nucleotides not matched to a gene: 7. CDR3: CASSFGPGQGGYEQYV. CDR3 DNA sequence: TGTGCCAGCAGTTTCGGCCCGGGACAGGGGGGCTACGAGCAGTACGTC.